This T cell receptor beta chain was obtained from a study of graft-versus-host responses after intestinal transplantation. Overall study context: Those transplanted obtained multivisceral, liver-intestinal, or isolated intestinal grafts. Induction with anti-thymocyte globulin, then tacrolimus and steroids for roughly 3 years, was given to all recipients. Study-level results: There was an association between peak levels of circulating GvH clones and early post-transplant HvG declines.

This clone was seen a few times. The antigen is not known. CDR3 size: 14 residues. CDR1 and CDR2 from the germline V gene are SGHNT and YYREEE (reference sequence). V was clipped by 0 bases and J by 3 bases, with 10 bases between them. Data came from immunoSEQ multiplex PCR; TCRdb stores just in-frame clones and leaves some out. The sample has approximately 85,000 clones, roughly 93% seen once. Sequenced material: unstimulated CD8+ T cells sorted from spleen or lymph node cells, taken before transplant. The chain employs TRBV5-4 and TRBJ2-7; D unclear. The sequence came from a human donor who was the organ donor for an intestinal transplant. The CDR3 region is CASSLGLSYYEQYF. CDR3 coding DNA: TGTGCCAGCAGCTTGGGACTCTCCTACTACGAGCAGTACTTC. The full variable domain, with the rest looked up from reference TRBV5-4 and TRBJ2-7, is ETGVTQSPTHLIKTRGQQVTLRCSSQSGHNTVSWYQQALGQGPQFIFQYYREEENGRGNFPPRFSGLQFPNYSSELNVNALELDDSALYLCASSLGLSYYEQYFGPGTRLTVT.